This is a list of T cell receptor beta chains from one sample in a study of regulatory T cells in long-lasting Graves disease. Each CDR3 protein is one row after TCRdb ran MiXCR on the multiplex PCR reads. Counted here are 420,000 or so distinct CDR3 sequences, roughly a quarter occurring once; the ten biggest clones make up over 25%. This specimen was peripheral blood mononuclear cells (PBMCs), taken when the disease was refractory, from a patient treated with antithyroid drugs. All receptors come from a female donor with Graves disease. CDR3s include the opening cysteine and the closing phenylalanine or tryptophan. A D gene is named only where the DNA matches it firmly. Size is stated for part of the rows, as once, few or many counts, or as a class when the clone is expanded.

>TRBJ1-3|TRBD1|NA|TRBV4-1
CASSQVPGGDGNTIYF
TGCGCCAGCAGCCAAGTTCCAGGGGGTGACGGAAACACCATATATTTT
>TRBJ1-1|NA|NA|TRBV7-9
CASSLDRDNAEAFF
TGTGCCAGCAGCTTAGATAGGGATAATGCTGAAGCTTTCTTT
>TRBJ2-2|TRBD2|NA|TRBV10-3
CAIRDSGSGTGELFF
TGTGCCATCAGGGATAGCGGGAGCGGCACCGGGGAGCTGTTTTTT
>TRBJ1-1|NA|NA|TRBV19
CASNPGNTEAFF
TGTGCCAGTAATCCGGGGAACACTGAAGCTTTCTTT
>TRBJ1-2|TRBD1|NA|TRBV7-2
CASSWGTDRAYGYTF
TGTGCCAGCAGCTGGGGGACGGACAGGGCCTATGGCTACACCTTC
>TRBJ1-5|NA|many|TRBV2
CASSEETAFSNQPQHF
TGTGCCAGCAGTGAAGAAACAGCTTTTAGCAATCAGCCCCAGCATTTT
>TRBJ2-7|TRBD2|few|TRBV27
CASSPRLAGGKTNEQYF
TGTGCCAGCAGTCCCCGACTAGCGGGAGGTAAAACGAACGAGCAGTACTTC
>TRBJ2-1|NA|many|TRBV2
CASSKLADHYIEQFF
TGTGCCAGCAGTAAACTAGCAGACCATTACATTGAGCAGTTCTTC
>TRBJ2-5|NA|many|TRBV2
CASSPPGAAETQYF
TGTGCCAGCAGCCCGCCGGGGGCAGCAGAGACCCAGTACTTC
>TRBJ1-1|NA|many|TRBV15
CATSRDKGLTEAFF
TGTGCCACCAGCAGAGACAAGGGGCTCACTGAAGCTTTCTTT
>TRBJ2-6|TRBD2|NA|TRBV28
CASSLFLAGVSGGANVLTF
TGTGCCAGCAGTTTATTCCTAGCGGGAGTATCAGGTGGGGCCAACGTCCTGACTTTC
>TRBJ2-5|TRBD2|many|TRBV2
CASSLTSGEETQYF
TGTGCCAGCAGCCTGACTAGCGGGGAAGAGACCCAGTACTTC
>TRBJ2-3|NA|once|TRBV5-1
CASSLLGSSTDTQYF
TGCGCCAGCAGCTTATTGGGTTCTAGCACAGATACGCAGTATTTT
>TRBJ2-3|NA|NA|TRBV19
CASSIGHTDTQYF
TGTGCCAGTAGTATAGGGCACACAGATACGCAGTATTTT
>TRBJ2-5|TRBD2|few|TRBV6-2/TRBV6-3
CASSIGLAGVETQYF
TGTGCCAGCAGTATCGGACTAGCGGGAGTAGAGACCCAGTACTTC
>TRBJ2-6|TRBD1|NA|TRBV5-8
CASSVWGRGLGANVLTF
TGTGCCAGCAGCGTGTGGGGCAGGGGGCTTGGGGCCAACGTCCTGACTTTC
>TRBJ1-2|TRBD1|many|TRBV29-1
CSAGTVLGYTF
TGCAGCGCTGGGACAGTGCTAGGCTACACCTTC
>TRBJ2-7|TRBD2|NA|TRBV2
CASSGTRGTSSYEQYF
TGTGCCAGCAGTGGGACTAGGGGAACTAGCTCCTACGAGCAGTACTTC
>TRBJ2-2|NA|NA|TRBV25-1
CASSDFPTGGNTGELFF
TGTGCCAGCAGTGATTTCCCCACGGGGGGCAACACCGGGGAGCTGTTTTTT
>TRBJ2-2|NA|NA|TRBV29-1
CSVGPRGSNTGELFF
TGCAGCGTTGGCCCCCGGGGGTCGAACACCGGGGAGCTGTTTTTT
>TRBJ2-5|TRBD2|few|TRBV20-1
CSRTSAGETQYF
TGCAGCAGGACTAGCGCCGGGGAGACCCAGTACTTC
>TRBJ2-1|NA|many|TRBV3-1
CASSQGYGYEQFF
TGTGCCAGCAGCCAAGGGTACGGCTATGAGCAGTTCTTC
>TRBJ1-5|NA|many|TRBV20-1
CSASGTGNSNQPQHF
TGCAGTGCTAGCGGTACAGGTAATAGCAATCAGCCCCAGCATTTT
>TRBJ2-4|NA|few|TRBV18
CASSPQDIQYF
TGTGCCAGCTCACCACAGGACATTCAGTACTTC
>TRBJ1-2|NA|few|TRBV20-1
CSAKDSNYGYTF
TGCAGTGCTAAGGACAGTAACTATGGCTACACCTTC
>TRBJ1-2|NA|NA|TRBV29-1
CSVAPGAGSYGYTF
TGCAGCGTTGCCCCCGGGGCCGGGAGCTATGGCTACACCTTC
>TRBJ2-4|NA|NA|TRBV7-3
CASSFGGPGDIQYF
TGTGCCAGCAGCTTTGGGGGGCCGGGAGACATTCAGTACTTC
>TRBJ2-7|TRBD2|many|TRBV2
CASSEGTSVTYEQYF
TGTGCCAGCAGTGAAGGGACTAGCGTGACCTACGAGCAGTACTTC
>TRBJ1-5|NA|many|TRBV28
CASSSGAGQPQHF
TGTGCCAGCAGTTCAGGGGCAGGGCAGCCCCAGCATTTT
>TRBJ2-3|TRBD1|NA|TRBV28
CASSPPGQGGETQYF
TGTGCCAGCAGCCCTCCGGGACAGGGAGGGGAGACGCAGTATTTT
>TRBJ1-2|NA|many|TRBV29-1
CSVERTAGRRLSYGYTF
TGCAGCGTTGAACGAACGGCAGGGAGGAGGCTTAGCTATGGCTACACCTTC
>TRBJ2-3|NA|NA|TRBV19
CASSILPASTDTQYF
TGTGCCAGTAGTATCCTACCGGCAAGCACAGATACGCAGTATTTT
>TRBJ1-1|TRBD1|many|TRBV28
CASSNRDRGPEAFF
TGTGCCAGCAGCAACCGGGACAGGGGGCCTGAAGCTTTCTTT
>TRBJ1-6|NA|many|TRBV28
CASSGTPSYNSPLHF
TGTGCCAGCAGTGGGACACCATCCTATAATTCACCCCTCCACTTT
>TRBJ2-4|TRBD2|NA|TRBV28
CVVTGTSGSPRAKNIQYF
TGTGTCGTAACGGGGACTAGCGGGAGCCCGCGCGCCAAAAACATTCAGTACTTC
>TRBJ2-7|NA|NA|TRBV27
CASSSDRFSYEQYF
TGTGCCAGCAGCAGCGACAGGTTCTCCTACGAGCAGTACTTC
>TRBJ2-7|NA|once|TRBV30
CAWALTSYEQYF
TGTGCCTGGGCGCTAACCTCCTACGAGCAGTACTTC
>TRBJ2-7|NA|NA|TRBV24-1
CATSDPGGSGSDEQYF
TGTGCCACCAGTGATCCAGGAGGGTCGGGCTCCGACGAGCAGTACTTC
>TRBJ2-7|TRBD1|few|TRBV15
CATSTYRGEGYEQYF
TGTGCCACCAGCACCTACAGGGGCGAAGGCTACGAGCAGTACTTC
>TRBJ2-7|TRBD1|many|TRBV12-3/TRBV12-4
CASSDRDSSYEQYF
TGTGCCAGCAGTGACCGGGACAGCTCCTACGAGCAGTACTTC
>TRBJ1-1|TRBD1|many|TRBV2
CASRGTVGYTEAFF
TGTGCCAGCAGAGGGACAGTTGGTTACACTGAAGCTTTCTTT
>TRBJ1-1|NA|NA|TRBV5-1
CASSPDNAFAEAFF
TGCGCCAGCAGCCCAGACAATGCATTTGCTGAAGCTTTCTTT
>TRBJ2-7|NA|many|TRBV28
CASTKGISYEQYF
TGTGCCAGCACCAAAGGAATCTCCTACGAGCAGTACTTC
>TRBJ1-1|NA|many|TRBV2
CASSPAGTEAFF
TGTGCCAGCAGTCCAGCAGGGACTGAAGCTTTCTTT
>TRBJ1-1|NA|NA|TRBV20-1
CSARSRAQALGTEALF
TGCAGTGCTAGATCGAGGGCCCAAGCGTTGGGCACTGAAGCTCTCTTT
>TRBJ2-7|NA|NA|TRBV5-1
CASSLYSSSYEQYF
TGCGCCAGCAGCTTGTACAGCAGCTCCTACGAGCAGTACTTC